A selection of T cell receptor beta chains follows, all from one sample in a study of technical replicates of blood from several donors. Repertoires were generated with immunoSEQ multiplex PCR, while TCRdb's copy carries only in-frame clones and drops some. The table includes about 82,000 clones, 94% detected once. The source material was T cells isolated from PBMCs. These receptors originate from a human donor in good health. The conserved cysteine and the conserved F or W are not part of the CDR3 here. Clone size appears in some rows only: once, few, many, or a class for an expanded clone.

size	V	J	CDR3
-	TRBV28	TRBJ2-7	ASREYRDGSYEQY
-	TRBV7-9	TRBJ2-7	ASSLDGREDEQY
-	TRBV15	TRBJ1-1	ATSRDWGPEAF
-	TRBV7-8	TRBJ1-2	ASSLRDRGYT
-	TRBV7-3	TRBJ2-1	ASSPSGSRSYNEQF
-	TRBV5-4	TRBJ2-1	ASSRGLAGANEQF
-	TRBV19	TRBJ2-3	ASSILEAADTQY
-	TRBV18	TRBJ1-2	ASSPPGQGPYGYT
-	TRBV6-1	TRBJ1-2	ASSEGTGQGYT
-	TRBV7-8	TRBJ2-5	ASSFLPIEGLETQY
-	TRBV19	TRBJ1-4	ASTQADATNEKLF
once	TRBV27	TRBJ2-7	ASSFAVDYEQY
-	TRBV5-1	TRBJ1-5	ASSLEGGKQPQH
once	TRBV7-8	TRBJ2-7	ASSLGGQSYEQY
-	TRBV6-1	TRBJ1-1	ASIYREVNTEAF
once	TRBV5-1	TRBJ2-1	ASSSSGWGSYNEQF
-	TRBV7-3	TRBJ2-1	ASSLAGSYNEQF
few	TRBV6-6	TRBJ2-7	ASRELRDNLEQY
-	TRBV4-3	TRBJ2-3	ASSQEGIGGGYTQY
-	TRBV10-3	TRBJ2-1	AISESEGGSYNEQF
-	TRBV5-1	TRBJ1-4	ASSGGTSEKLF
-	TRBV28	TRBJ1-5	ASSLFREGNQPQH
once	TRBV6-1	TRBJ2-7	ASLFSPGTGEQY
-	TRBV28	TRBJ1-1	ASLQGTEAF
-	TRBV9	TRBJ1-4	ASSVGTGSGEKLF
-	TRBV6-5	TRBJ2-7	ASSYRGLAMNEQY
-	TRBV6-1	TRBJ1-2	ASGPGRGYT
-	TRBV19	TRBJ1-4	ATTDSAPWEKLF
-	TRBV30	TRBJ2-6	AWSKWGTGARGSGANVLT
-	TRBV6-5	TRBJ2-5	ASSVLSGGETQY
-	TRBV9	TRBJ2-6	ASSEGLSPGANVLT
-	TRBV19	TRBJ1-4	ASRVQGTSSRVF
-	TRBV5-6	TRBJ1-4	ASSLNRYEKLF
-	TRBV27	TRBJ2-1	ASSQRLYSYNEQF
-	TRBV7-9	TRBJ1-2	ASSLMGQGATYGYT
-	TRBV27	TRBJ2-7	ASSQVAGGPYEQY
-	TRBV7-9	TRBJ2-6	ASSRVVSGANVLT
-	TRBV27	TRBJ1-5	ASSAGRSNQPQH
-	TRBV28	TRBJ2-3	ASGRQAWDTQY
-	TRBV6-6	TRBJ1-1	ASSYLGEGAF
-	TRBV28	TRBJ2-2	ASSLSGRGTGELF
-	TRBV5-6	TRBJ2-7	ASSFGTSAYEQY
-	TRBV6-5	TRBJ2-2	AAEGLPNTGELF
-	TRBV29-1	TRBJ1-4	SVGGSGSRNEKLF
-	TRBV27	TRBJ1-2	ASSAGTGSYGYT
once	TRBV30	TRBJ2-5	AWELAGIQETQY
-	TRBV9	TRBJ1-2	ASSVGGHETYGYT
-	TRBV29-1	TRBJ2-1	SVEGTGRYNEQF